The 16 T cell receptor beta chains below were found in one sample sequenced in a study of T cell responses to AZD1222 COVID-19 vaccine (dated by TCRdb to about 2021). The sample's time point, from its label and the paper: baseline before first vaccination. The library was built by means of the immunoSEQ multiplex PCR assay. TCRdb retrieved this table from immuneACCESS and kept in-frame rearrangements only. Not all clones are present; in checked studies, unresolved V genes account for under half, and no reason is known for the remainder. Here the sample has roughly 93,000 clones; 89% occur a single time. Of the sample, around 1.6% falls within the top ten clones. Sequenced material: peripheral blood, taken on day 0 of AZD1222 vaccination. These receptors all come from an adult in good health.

Written as DNA, the CDR3 is TGTGCCAGCAGCCCTGGACCGGGACTAGCGGGAGTAATGCCCACAGATACGCAGTATTTT. It yields the protein CASSPGPGLAGVMPTDTQYF. The chain links TRBV3-1 (or the pseudogene TRBV3-2) to TRBJ2-3, with 14 bases matching TRBD2. CDR3 length equals 20 residues. Germline trimming cut 4 bases from V and 2 bases from J; bases unmatched to any gene: 14. Germline CDR1 is LGHDT and CDR2 is YNNKEL (reference sequence).

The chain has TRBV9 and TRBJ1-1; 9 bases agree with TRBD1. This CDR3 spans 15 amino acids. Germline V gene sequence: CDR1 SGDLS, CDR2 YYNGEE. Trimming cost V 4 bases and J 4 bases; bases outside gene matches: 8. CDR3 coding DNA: TGTGCCAGCAGCCCACAGGGGGCGGAGGGCACTGAAGCTTTCTTT. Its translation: CASSPQGAEGTEAFF.

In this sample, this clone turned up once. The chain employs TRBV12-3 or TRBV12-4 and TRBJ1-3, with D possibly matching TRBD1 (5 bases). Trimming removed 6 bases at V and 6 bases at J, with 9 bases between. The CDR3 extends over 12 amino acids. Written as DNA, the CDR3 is TGTGCCAGCAGATCGGGGCAAAACACCATATATTTT. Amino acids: CASRSGQNTIYF.

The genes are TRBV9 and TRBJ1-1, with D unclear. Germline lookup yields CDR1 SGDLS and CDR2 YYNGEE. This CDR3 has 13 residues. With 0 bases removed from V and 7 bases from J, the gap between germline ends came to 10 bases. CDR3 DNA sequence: TGTGCCAGCAGCGTAGTGGGGATAGGTGAAGCTTTCTTT. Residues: CASSVVGIGEAFF. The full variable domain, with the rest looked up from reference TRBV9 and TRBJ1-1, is DSGVTQTPKHLITATGQRVTLRCSPRSGDLSVYWYQQSLDQGLQFLIQYYNGEERAKGNILERFSAQQFPDLHSELNLSSLELGDSALYFCASSVVGIGEAFFGQGTRLTVV.

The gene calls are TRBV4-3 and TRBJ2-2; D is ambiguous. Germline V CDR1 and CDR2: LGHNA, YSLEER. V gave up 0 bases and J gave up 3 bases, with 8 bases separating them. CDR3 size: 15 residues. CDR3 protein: CASSQDFSYTGELFF. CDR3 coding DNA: TGCGCCAGCAGCCAAGATTTTTCGTACACCGGGGAGCTGTTTTTT.

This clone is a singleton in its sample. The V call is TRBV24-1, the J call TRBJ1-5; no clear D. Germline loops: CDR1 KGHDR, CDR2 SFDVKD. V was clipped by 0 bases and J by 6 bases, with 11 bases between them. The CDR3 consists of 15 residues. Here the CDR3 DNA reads TGTGCCACCAGTGATTTGCAGCCCCATGGTCAGCCCCAGCATTTT. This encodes CATSDLQPHGQPQHF.

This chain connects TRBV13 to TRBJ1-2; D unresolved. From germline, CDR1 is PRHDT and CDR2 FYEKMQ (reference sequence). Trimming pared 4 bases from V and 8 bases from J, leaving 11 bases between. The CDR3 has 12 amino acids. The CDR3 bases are TGTGCCAGCAGCTCGCGGACCGTGGGCTACACCTTC. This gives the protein CASSSRTVGYTF.

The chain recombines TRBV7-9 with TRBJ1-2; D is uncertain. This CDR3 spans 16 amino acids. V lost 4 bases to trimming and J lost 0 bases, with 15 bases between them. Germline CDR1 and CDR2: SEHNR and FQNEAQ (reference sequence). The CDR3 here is CASSSTLGSTNYGYTF. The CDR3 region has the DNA TGTGCCAGCAGCTCTACCCTAGGCAGTACTAACTATGGCTACACCTTC.

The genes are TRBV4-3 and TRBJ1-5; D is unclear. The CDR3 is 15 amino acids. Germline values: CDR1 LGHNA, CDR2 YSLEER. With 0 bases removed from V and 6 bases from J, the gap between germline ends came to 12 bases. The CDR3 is CASSQEVSHPQPQHF. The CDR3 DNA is TGCGCCAGCAGCCAAGAGGTCTCCCATCCTCAGCCCCAGCATTTT.

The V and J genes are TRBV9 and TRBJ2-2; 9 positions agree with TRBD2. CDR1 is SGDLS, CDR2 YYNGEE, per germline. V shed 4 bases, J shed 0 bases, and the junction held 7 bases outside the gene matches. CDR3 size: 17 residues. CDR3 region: CASSTRAGGANTGELFF. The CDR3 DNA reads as TGTGCCAGCAGCACCCGAGCGGGGGGTGCGAACACCGGGGAGCTGTTTTTT.

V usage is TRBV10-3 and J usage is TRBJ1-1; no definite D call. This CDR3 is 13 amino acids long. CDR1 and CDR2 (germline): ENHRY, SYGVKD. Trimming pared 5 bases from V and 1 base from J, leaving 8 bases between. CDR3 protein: CAISLQENTEAFF. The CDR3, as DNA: TGTGCCATCAGTTTACAAGAGAACACTGAAGCTTTCTTT.

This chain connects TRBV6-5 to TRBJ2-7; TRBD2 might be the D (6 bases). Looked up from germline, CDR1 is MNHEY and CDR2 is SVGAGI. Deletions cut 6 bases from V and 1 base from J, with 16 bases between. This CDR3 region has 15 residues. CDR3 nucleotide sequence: TGTGCCAGCAGCGGGGGACTGCCTCCTTCCTACGAGCAGTACTTC. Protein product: CASSGGLPPSYEQYF.

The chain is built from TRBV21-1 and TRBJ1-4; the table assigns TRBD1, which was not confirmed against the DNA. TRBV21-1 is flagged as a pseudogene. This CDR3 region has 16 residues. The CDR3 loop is CASSRLQGAVREKLFF. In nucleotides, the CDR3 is TGTGCCAGCAGCAGGTTACAGGGGGCAGTCAGGGAAAAACTGTTTTTT.

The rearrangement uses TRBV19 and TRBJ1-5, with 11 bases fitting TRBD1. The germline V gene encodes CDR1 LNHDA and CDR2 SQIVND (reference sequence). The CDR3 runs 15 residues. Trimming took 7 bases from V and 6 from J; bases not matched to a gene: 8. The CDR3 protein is CASNVGQGVVQPQHF. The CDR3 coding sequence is TGTGCCAGTAACGTGGGACAGGGGGTCGTTCAGCCCCAGCATTTT.

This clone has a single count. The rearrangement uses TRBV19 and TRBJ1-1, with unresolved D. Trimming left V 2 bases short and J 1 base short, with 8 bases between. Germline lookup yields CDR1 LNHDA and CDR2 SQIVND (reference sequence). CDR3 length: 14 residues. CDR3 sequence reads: CASSIREGNTEAFF. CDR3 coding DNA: TGTGCCAGTAGTATAAGGGAGGGGAACACTGAAGCTTTCTTT.

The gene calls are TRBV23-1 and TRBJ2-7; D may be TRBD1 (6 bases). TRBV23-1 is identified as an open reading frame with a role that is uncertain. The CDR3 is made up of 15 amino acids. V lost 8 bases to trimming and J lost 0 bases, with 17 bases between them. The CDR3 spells CASRLVGQISYEQYF. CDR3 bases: TGCGCCAGCCGCCTGGTAGGACAGATCTCCTACGAGCAGTACTTC.